One sample yielded the 30 T cell receptor beta chains listed below, sequenced in a study of shared clonotypes between healthy human individuals. The data were produced by immunoSEQ multiplex PCR, yet TCRdb's version contains in-frame clones alone and is incomplete. The sample includes about 2 million clones, over 85% of them seen just once. CD45RO-negative, CCR7-positively selected cells formed the naive CD8 fraction, excluding terminally differentiated effector memory CD45RA+ cells. The material sequenced was naive CD8+ T cells sorted from blood. All receptors come from a man younger than 35 in good health.

J is TRBJ1-1 and V is TRBV5-6; no clear D. V lost 0 bases, J lost 8 bases, and 14 bases lay in between. The length of the CDR3 is 14 residues. Per the germline V gene, CDR1 is SGHDT and CDR2 is YYEEEE. The CDR3 protein is CASSLGGGGLEAFF. CDR3 in DNA: TGTGCCAGCAGCTTGGGAGGAGGTGGGTTAGAAGCTTTCTTT.

The chain links TRBV6-5 to TRBJ2-1, with D perhaps matching TRBD1 (5 bases). This CDR3 has 15 amino acids. Germline CDR1 reads MNHEY; CDR2 reads SVGAGI. Trimming left V 2 bases short and J 2 bases short, with 10 bases between. CDR3 sequence: CASSYSGAAYNEQFF. The DNA for the CDR3 is TGTGCCAGCAGTTACAGTGGGGCCGCCTACAATGAGCAGTTCTTC.

The chain employs TRBV10-1 and TRBJ2-6, with D possibly TRBD1 on 5 matching bases. The CDR3 has 15 residues. The V gene's germline CDR1 is WNHNN and CDR2 SYGVQD (reference sequence). V was shortened by 4 bases and J by 0 bases, with 7 bases between the two germline ends. The CDR3: CASSGQSSGANVLTF. The DNA of the CDR3 is TGCGCCAGCAGTGGACAGAGCTCTGGGGCCAACGTCCTGACTTTC.

The chain is built from TRBV1 and TRBJ2-7; the table names TRBD2, a call not compared with the DNA. TRBV1 constitutes a pseudogene. This CDR3 region has 16 residues. The DNA of the CDR3 is TGCACCAGCAGCCAAGAACTAGCGGGAGGGCCCTACGAGCAGTACTTC. This translates into CTSSQELAGGPYEQYF.

The chain joins TRBV6-5 to TRBJ2-5, with unresolved D. CDR1 MNHEY and CDR2 SVGAGI come from the germline V gene. Trimming pared 8 bases from V and 5 bases from J, leaving 15 bases between. The CDR3 is 13 residues long. CDR3 sequence reads: CASREDGPETQYF. The CDR3, as DNA: TGTGCCAGCCGCGAGGATGGCCCGGAGACCCAGTACTTC.

CDR3 coding DNA: TGTGCCAGTAGCCTAGCGGGAGGAACGTACGAGCAGTACTTC. Amino acid sequence: CASSLAGGTYEQYF. The V gene is TRBV19, the J gene TRBJ2-7; 11 bases align to TRBD2. Germline values: CDR1 LNHDA, CDR2 SQIVND (reference sequence). V trimming: 6 bases; J trimming: 4 bases; junction bases outside the gene matches: 5. The CDR3 loop spans 14 amino acids.

The V call is TRBV10-1, the J call TRBJ2-7; 7 bases map to TRBD1. Germline CDR1 is WNHNN and CDR2 is SYGVQD (reference sequence). The CDR3 has 14 amino acids. The ends lost 4 bases at V and 5 bases at J; junction bases unmatched: 8. The CDR3 nucleotides read TGCGCCAGCAGTGCCGAGACAGGGTTTAACGAGCAGTACTTC. Amino acid sequence: CASSAETGFNEQYF.

This clone was detected once. The gene calls are TRBV6-4 and TRBJ1-4; D gene uncertain. The CDR3 covers 9 residues. V shed 3 bases and J shed 10 bases, with 0 bases lying between them. CDR1 and CDR2 from the germline V gene are MRHNA and SNTAGT. The CDR3 DNA is TGTGCCAGCAGTGAAAAACTGTTTTTT. Its protein is CASSEKLFF.

The chain recombines TRBV5-1 with TRBJ2-1; 7 bases map to TRBD1. The CDR3 is 14 amino acids. Germline V CDR1 and CDR2: SGHRS, YFSETQ. J was trimmed by 6 bases and V by 0 bases; bases with no gene match: 3. CDR3 nucleotides: TGCGCCAGCAGCTTGGCGGCAGGGGGCAATGAGCAGTTCTTC. Translation: CASSLAAGGNEQFF.

V and J are TRBV28 and TRBJ2-7; TRBD2 matches 9 bases. The CDR3 length is 15 residues. CDR1 MDHEN and CDR2 SYDVKM come from the germline V gene. Trimming cost V 7 bases and J 0 bases; bases outside gene matches: 7. CDR3 amino acids: CASTESGGLSYEQYF. The DNA for the CDR3 is TGTGCCAGCACCGAGAGCGGGGGGCTCTCCTACGAGCAGTACTTC.

The rearrangement joins TRBV7-9 to TRBJ2-5; D tentatively fits TRBD1 or TRBD2 (5 bases each). Trimming stripped 4 bases from V and 5 bases from J, with 17 bases between. Germline V gives CDR1 SEHNR, CDR2 FQNEAQ (reference sequence). The CDR3 has 15 amino acids. CDR3 nucleotides: TGTGCCAGCAGCTCGGCCCGCCTCGAGGGGGAGACCCAGTACTTC. It translates to CASSSARLEGETQYF.

The chain recombines TRBV2 with TRBJ1-1; D gene ambiguous. Germline V gene data show CDR1 as SNHLY and CDR2 as FYNNEI. The CDR3 is 14 residues long. V was cut by 0 bases and J by 1 base, with 6 bases left in between. The CDR3 DNA reads TGTGCCAGCAGTGAAGCGAGTCAGAACACTGAAGCTTTCTTT. Its protein is CASSEASQNTEAFF.

This clone came up a few times. At the DNA level, this CDR3 is encoded by other sequences in the same sample as well. This sequence joins TRBV7-9 and TRBJ2-1; 10 positions match TRBD2. Looked up from germline, CDR1 is SEHNR and CDR2 is FQNEAQ (reference sequence). The CDR3 totals 16 residues. The junction had 4 bases not matched to a gene; V was cut back by 5 bases and J by 0 bases. The CDR3 region is CASSPPSGSSYNEQFF. CDR3 sequence (DNA): TGTGCCAGCAGCCCCCCTAGCGGGAGCTCCTACAATGAGCAGTTCTTC.

V usage is TRBV6-6 and J usage is TRBJ2-1; a weak D match, TRBD2 (5 bases). This CDR3 spans 13 amino acids. V was trimmed by 6 bases and J by 8 bases, leaving 14 bases between them. CDR1 MNHNY and CDR2 SVGAGI come from the germline V gene (reference sequence). CDR3 sequence: CASSPERVHEQFF. The CDR3 DNA sequence: TGTGCCAGCAGCCCCGAGAGGGTGCATGAGCAGTTCTTC.

The rearrangement uses TRBV4-1 and TRBJ1-1, with D hard to call. Trimming left V 2 bases short and J 2 bases short, with 6 bases between. Per the germline V gene, CDR1 is MGHRA and CDR2 is YSYEKL. This CDR3 region has 13 residues. The CDR3 coding sequence is TGCGCCAGCAGCCAATCATACAACACTGAAGCTTTCTTT. Residues: CASSQSYNTEAFF.

The chain carries TRBV27 and TRBJ1-1, with D uncertain. This CDR3 has 15 amino acids. V gave up 0 bases and J gave up 2 bases, with 10 bases separating them. The germline CDR1 and CDR2 sequences are MNHEY and SMNVEV (reference sequence). The CDR3 loop reads CASSLSPETNTEAFF. CDR3 DNA: TGTGCCAGCAGTTTATCTCCAGAAACAAACACTGAAGCTTTCTTT.

As for this clone: The junction differs from germline at one of its ends, possibly a read error. V gene TRBV7-9 combines with J gene TRBJ2-7, with D uncertain. Germline V gene sequence: CDR1 SEHNR, CDR2 FQNEAQ (reference sequence). This CDR3 is built from 14 residues. CDR3 nucleotides: TGTGCCAGCAGCTTGGTTCTGGGCTCCCACGAGCAGTACTTC. It codes for CASSLVLGSHEQYF.

This rearrangement joins TRBV7-2 to TRBJ2-7, with 9 bases fitting TRBD2. This CDR3 region has 14 residues. Trimming at V came to 2 bases and at J to 5 bases, leaving 4 bases not matched to a gene. Per the germline V gene, CDR1 is SGHTA and CDR2 is FQGNSA. The CDR3 reads CASSLISGRNEQYF. The CDR3 region has the DNA TGTGCCAGCAGCTTAATTAGCGGGAGAAACGAGCAGTACTTC.

The rearrangement joins TRBV4-3 to TRBJ2-5; D ambiguous. The CDR3 has 15 residues. CDR1 is LGHNA and CDR2 is YSLEER in the germline V gene. Trimming took 1 base from V and 1 from J, leaving 10 bases between them. The CDR3 DNA sequence: TGCGCCAGCAGCCAAGCCTGGAGTTCCCAAGAGACCCAGTACTTC. This gives the protein CASSQAWSSQETQYF.

The chain carries TRBV5-5 and TRBJ1-5, with a possible D match to TRBD1 (5 bases). The germline V and J ends were trimmed by 1 base and 7 bases, with 9 bases remaining between them. The V gene's germline CDR1 is SGHKS and CDR2 YYEKEE (reference sequence). CDR3 length equals 13 residues. CDR3 in amino acids: CASSLWEGQPQHF. The CDR3 DNA is TGTGCCAGCAGCTTGTGGGAGGGGCAGCCCCAGCATTTT.

The chain has TRBV5-1 and TRBJ2-2; no clear D. Trimming left V 2 bases short and J 4 bases short, with 9 bases between. The CDR3 has 14 amino acids. CDR1 and CDR2 from the germline V gene are SGHRS and YFSETQ. The CDR3 coding sequence is TGCGCCAGCAGCTTTACAGCACTCACCGGGGAGCTGTTTTTT. It yields the protein CASSFTALTGELFF. Supplemented by reference TRBV5-1 and TRBJ2-2, the full variable domain reads KAGVTQTPRYLIKTRGQQVTLSCSPISGHRSVSWYQQTPGQGLQFLFEYFSETQRNKGNFPGRFSGRQFSNSRSEMNVSTLELGDSALYLCASSFTALTGELFFGEGSRLTVL.

This clone was counted a single time. The rearrangement joins TRBV5-8 to TRBJ2-7, with TRBD2 identical over 8 bases. The CDR3 totals 17 residues. Germline CDR1 reads SGHTS; CDR2 reads YDEGEE. J gave up 6 bases and V 0 bases, and 14 bases lay outside the gene matches. CDR3: CASSLGTLISGAVEQYF. Written as DNA, the CDR3 is TGTGCCAGCAGCTTGGGGACCCTCATTAGCGGGGCTGTCGAGCAGTACTTC. Combining the CDR3 with reference TRBV5-8 and TRBJ2-7 gives the whole variable domain EAGVTQSPTHLIKTRGQQATLRCSPISGHTSVYWYQQALGLGLQFLLWYDEGEERNRGNFPPRFSGRQFPNYSSELNVNALELEDSALYLCASSLGTLISGAVEQYFGPGTRLTVT.

The rearrangement joins TRBV4-1 to TRBJ2-1, with unresolved D. The CDR3 length is 13 residues. Per germline, CDR1 MGHRA and CDR2 YSYEKL. V lost 2 bases and J 6 bases, leaving 8 bases between the germline ends. In nucleotides, the CDR3 is TGCGCCAGCAGCCAAATTGTTCTCAATGAGCAGTTCTTC. It yields the protein CASSQIVLNEQFF.

The V and J genes are TRBV7-6 and TRBJ2-5; maybe TRBD1 (5 bases). Germline V lookup: CDR1 SGHVS, CDR2 FNYEAQ. The CDR3 covers 13 residues. Trimming shortened V by 5 bases and J by 3 bases, and 10 bases separated the two germline ends. The CDR3 reads CASSINRKETQYF. The CDR3 DNA is TGTGCCAGCAGCATAAACAGGAAAGAGACCCAGTACTTC.

Concerning this clone: The same CDR3 arises from other DNA sequences in this sample as well. This rearrangement joins TRBV7-9 to TRBJ1-6; the match to TRBD1 covers 9 bases. The CDR3 is 15 residues long. After removal of 4 bases from V and 7 bases from J, the junction contained 5 bases not matched to a gene. Germline V gene data show CDR1 as SEHNR and CDR2 as FQNEAQ (reference sequence). This CDR3 reads CASSSGTGGNSPLHF. The CDR3 nucleotides are TGTGCCAGCAGCTCCGGAACAGGGGGCAATTCACCCCTCCACTTT.

Concerning this clone: A read error may produce the germline difference seen at one junction end. This chain uses TRBV7-7 with TRBJ2-1; a weak D match, TRBD2 (6 bases). There are 13 residues in the CDR3. The germline V gene encodes CDR1 SSHAT and CDR2 FNYEAQ (reference sequence). CDR3 sequence: CASSPGGFNEQFF. CDR3 in DNA: TGTGCTAGCAGCCCCGGAGGGTTCAATGAGCAGTTCTTC.

The chain links TRBV13 to TRBJ2-5; D is possibly TRBD1 (6 bases). Germline assignment: CDR1 PRHDT and CDR2 FYEKMQ (reference sequence). Trimming pared 5 bases from V and 1 base from J, leaving 20 bases between. The CDR3 covers 17 residues. CDR3 DNA: TGTGCCAGCAGCAAAGGACAGAGTACCACCCCCCAAGAGACCCAGTACTTC. Translated, it gives CASSKGQSTTPQETQYF.

The chain recombines TRBV5-8 with TRBJ2-7; tentatively, D is TRBD1 (6 bases). The CDR3 covers 13 residues. CDR1 is SGHTS, CDR2 YDEGEE, per germline. Trimming shortened V by 4 bases and J by 5 bases, and 13 bases separated the two germline ends. Written as DNA, the CDR3 is TGTGCCAGCAGCGAGGACAGAGACGACGAGCAGTACTTC. Its translation is CASSEDRDDEQYF.

This clone was observed a handful of times. The V call is TRBV30, the J call TRBJ2-5, with TRBD1 matching 12 bases. The closer fit of TRBJ2-7 to the DNA end suggests the J call may be wrong. The germline V gene has CDR1 GTSNPN and CDR2 SVGIG (reference sequence). The CDR3 has 15 residues. CDR3 nucleotide sequence: TGTGCCTGGGCGAAGGGACAGGGGGCGCGGTACGAGCAGTACTTC. This encodes CAWAKGQGARYEQYF.

About this clone: Within the sample, other DNA sequences also encode this same CDR3. The V gene is TRBV5-1, the J gene TRBJ2-7, with D perhaps TRBD1 (6 bases). Germline V lookup: CDR1 SGHRS, CDR2 YFSETQ. V was pared by 3 bases and J by 2 bases, with 9 bases between. The CDR3 has 13 amino acids. DNA for the CDR3: TGCGCCAGCAGCTATGGACAGACCTACGAGCAGTACTTC. Its translation: CASSYGQTYEQYF.